The sequence of this T cell receptor (beta chain) was determined in a study of cytomegalovirus exposure and HLA in healthy donors. Study details: Drawn from HLA-typed donors, 80 million to 95 million unique TCRs were held in an early data release.

As for this clone: Its target is unknown.

From germline, CDR1 is MGHRA and CDR2 YSYEKL. The CDR3 extends over 15 amino acids. The junction had 3 bases not matched to a gene; V was cut back by 3 bases and J by 5 bases. Researchers ran the PCR with 60 Vbeta and 13 Jbeta primers. The data were produced by immunoSEQ multiplex PCR, yet TCRdb's version contains in-frame clones alone and is incomplete. The table shows fewer than 100,000 clones, with around 77% occurring only once. Study-level results: The only immune exposure information that was available was CMV serostatus. It was assumed in the presence/absence analyses that sequencing depth was roughly uniform across donors. Because they were indistinguishable, some V segments, including TRBV6-2 and TRBV6-3, were excluded.

The chain is built from TRBV4-1 and TRBJ1-6, with 8 bases identical to TRBD1. The specimen was PBMCs. The receptor was isolated from a man aged 35-49 years in good health and CMV-seronegative. CDR3 sequence (DNA): TGCGCCAGCAGCCAGGGACAGGCAGATAATTCACCCCTCCACTTT. It codes for CASSQGQADNSPLHF.